This entry is about one T cell receptor beta chain. Its antigen is undetermined. The data are from a study of cytomegalovirus exposure and HLA in healthy donors. Use of 60 Vbeta and 13 Jbeta primers characterized the PCR. The assay was immunoSEQ multiplex PCR, and TCRdb's table has in-frame clones only and misses some. The repertoire holds around 100,000 clones, with around 77% as singletons. Germline-derived CDR1 and CDR2 are SNHLY and FYNNEI. This CDR3 is 13 amino acids long. V lost 3 bases to trimming and J lost 3 bases, with 8 bases between them. Study findings and constraints: According to the study, 150 to 200 TCR beta chains were cytomegalovirus-associated.

The sample taken for sequencing was PBMCs. This sequence joins TRBV2 and TRBJ2-5; D is unresolved. This sequence originates from a male donor in good health and CMV-seropositive. The CDR3 sequence: CASSDGLKETQYF. The CDR3 bases are TGTGCCAGCAGTGACGGGTTAAAAGAGACCCAGTACTTC. Supplemented by reference TRBV2 and TRBJ2-5, the full variable domain reads EPEVTQTPSHQVTQMGQEVILRCVPISNHLYFYWYRQILGQKVEFLVSFYNNEISEKSEIFDDQFSVERPDGSNFTLKIRSTKLEDSAMYFCASSDGLKETQYFGPGTRLLVL.